Listed here is a single T cell receptor beta chain. Its antigen specificity is not known. The input lacks base qualities; no much larger clone sits a single base away. Reading the label with the study, this specimen's time point is: about 28 days (+/-7) after the second vaccine dose. AZD1222 recipients with second doses at about 4 weeks or about 12 weeks were pooled, because spike-specific TCR depth and breadth did not differ between schedules. Samples from vaccinated people were obtained from the UK trials COV001 and COV002, which included a single-blind randomized controlled phase 2/3 trial of AZD1222 (ChAdOx1 nCoV-19) in healthy adults. For TCRbeta chain sequencing, PBMC samples from trial participants were taken at day 0 and at day 28 after the second dose. The CDR3 numbers 14 residues from cysteine through phenylalanine. Solely the CDR3 DNA is kept, with 42 bases framed from the first base. The germline V gene provides CDR1 MNHEY and CDR2 SVGAGI. V lost 10 bases and J lost 4 bases, and the count of bases not matched to a germline gene is 8.

This entry belongs to a study of T cell responses to AZD1222 COVID-19 vaccine (dated by TCRdb to the early 2020s). For context, the study as a whole: A total of just over 230 trial participants underwent TCR sequencing, of whom some 200 had received two doses of AZD1222 and around 25 had received two doses of the MenACWY control vaccine. Enrollment into the trials was organized by age into subgroups of 18-55, 56-69 and 70-plus years, and those subgroups contained about 160, 30 and 59 TCR-sequenced participants, respectively. The study at large found these results: Participants were mostly white British, with more females than males. The authors suggested clonal diversity may have been underestimated. The 56-69-year group was small, and its depth increase did not reach significance, likely because of low power. The whole spike protein was spanned by vaccine-associated CD4 TCRs, and dominant responses were seen in regions 160-218 and 743-854. Only five to seven AZD1222 recipients were SARS-CoV-2 seropositive at baseline, limiting conclusions about previously exposed vaccinees. Reportedly, close to half of the unique spike-specific TCRs recognized epitopes lying outside the regions that are mutated in the B.1.351 and B.1.1.7 variants. Because no day 14 peak-response samples were available, the repertoires could be characterized only after the peak T cell response. After two AZD1222 doses, spike-specific TCR breadth and depth were significantly higher than at day 0 and than in MenACWY recipients.

The CDR3 regions of human TCRbeta chains were analyzed by immunosequencing. On the authors' methods: TCRs in the repertoires were compared against a reference library of SARS-CoV-2-specific TCRs that had been generated with the MIRA antigen-specificity platform. Breadth was defined as the fraction of unique TCRs that were SARS-CoV-2-associated. Depth was defined as the fraction of total T cells that were SARS-CoV-2-associated. Using the MIRA data, each spike-specific TCR was assigned both to the spike region to which the TCR was reactive and to a CD4 or CD8 class. Log10-transformed breadth and depth values were compared by one-way ANOVA with Sidak's multiple comparisons tests. TCRdb took this table from immuneACCESS and kept in-frame rearrangements with V and J called. Such tables lack part of the clones; where checked against another copy, unresolved V genes explain under half of the gap, and the rest is unexplained. V, J and clone size reflect that table, while D and trimming were determined from the DNA. This sample has roughly 150,000 clones in its table, and approximately 91% of those were observed once. Approximately 1.4% of the sample comes from the top ten.

The chain is encoded by TRBV6-5 joined to TRBJ1-2; 11 bases in between match TRBD1. Sample: peripheral blood, taken 28 days after the second AZD1222 dose. This clonotype was obtained from an adult who received the AZD1222 COVID-19 vaccine. This receptor has the CDR3 CATEDRGQAYGYTF. The DNA sequence is TGTGCCACCGAGGACAGGGGGCAAGCCTATGGCTACACCTTC.